This TCR beta chain was sequenced during a study of identical twins. Study conclusions and caveats: Out-of-frame beta chain sequences displayed weaker excess sharing between twins. Fewer insertions were carried by abundant cord blood beta clonotypes, but none was seen in memory repertoires. Zero-insertion findings could be partly confounded by invariant cells (MAIT and iNKT cells).

A universal primer site was created by template switching, with the cDNA bearing unique molecular identifiers. TCRdb reprocessed the 5' RACE reads via MiXCR and lists one record per CDR3 protein. The table has about 200,000 distinct CDR3 sequences, roughly 7.5% seen once. The CDR3 has 11 amino acids. The germline V gene has CDR1 MDHEN and CDR2 SYDVKM. The V and J ends lost 5 bases and 8 bases respectively, with 10 bases between them. This clonotype was counted a single time. What it binds is not known. These sequences were also reported in another study, on yellow fever vaccine responses in identical twins.

The V and J genes are TRBV28 and TRBJ2-7; D is undetermined. Sequenced input: memory (CD45RO+) T cells sorted from blood. The source of this sequence is a woman younger than 30 in good health. CDR3 loop: CASSGPPQQYF. The CDR3, as DNA: TGTGCCAGCAGTGGGCCCCCTCAGCAGTACTTC.